This TCR beta chain was found in a study of CD8 T cells in ankylosing spondylitis. Study results and caveats: A TCR beta motif of fewer than ten highly homologous variants seemed to mark ankylosing spondylitis blood. There was reportedly significant enrichment of clones that were disease-linked in matched ankylosing spondylitis synovial fluid. A subset of motif variants has previously been described in the synovial fluid and blood of reactive arthritis. CD8+ by phenotype, disease-linked clones were relatively rare in peripheral blood.

Worth noting for this clonotype: Its antigen is as yet unknown.

A quantitative 5'-RACE method, one with molecular barcodes, was used to make TCR beta libraries. TCRdb reprocessed the 5' RACE reads with MiXCR, giving one entry per CDR3 protein. The sample includes fewer than 750,000 distinct CDR3 sequences, around 20% of them seen just once. This TCR was sampled from a male donor with ankylosing spondylitis. Sequenced: blood, either unsorted or a sorted T cell fraction (not recorded which).

This chain's CDR3 is CASSFWTGPTYEQYF. The CDR3 DNA reads TGCGCCAGCAGCTTCTGGACGGGGCCCACCTACGAGCAGTACTTC. The chain combines TRBV5-1 with TRBJ2-7, with D perhaps being TRBD1 or TRBD2 (5 bases each). Trimming took off 2 bases at V and 2 bases at J, with 14 bases between the two ends. Germline V CDR1 and CDR2: SGHRS, YFSETQ. The CDR3 runs 15 residues.